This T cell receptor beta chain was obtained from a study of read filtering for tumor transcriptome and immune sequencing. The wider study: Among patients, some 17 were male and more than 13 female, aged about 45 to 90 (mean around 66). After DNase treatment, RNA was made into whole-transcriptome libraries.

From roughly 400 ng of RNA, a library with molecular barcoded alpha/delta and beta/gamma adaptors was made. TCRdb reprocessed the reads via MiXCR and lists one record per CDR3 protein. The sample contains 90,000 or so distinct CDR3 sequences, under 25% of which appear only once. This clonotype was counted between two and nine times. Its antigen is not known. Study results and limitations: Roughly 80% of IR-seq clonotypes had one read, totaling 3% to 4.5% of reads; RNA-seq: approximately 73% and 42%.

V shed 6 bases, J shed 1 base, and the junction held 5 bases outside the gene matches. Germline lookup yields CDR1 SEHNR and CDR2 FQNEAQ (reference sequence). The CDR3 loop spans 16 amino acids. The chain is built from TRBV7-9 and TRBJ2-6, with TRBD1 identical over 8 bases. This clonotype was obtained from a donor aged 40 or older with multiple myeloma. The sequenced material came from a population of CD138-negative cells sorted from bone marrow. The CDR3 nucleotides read TGTGCCAGCAGTCTTAACAGGGGGTCTGGGGCCAACGTCCTGACTTTC. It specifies CASSLNRGSGANVLTF.